The rows below give T cell receptor beta chains drawn from one sample of a study of tumor and adjacent non-tumor tissue in lung cancer. TCRdb itself ran the multiplex PCR reads through MiXCR, one entry per CDR3 protein. Here the sample spans 90,000 to 100,000 distinct CDR3 sequences, 80% being singletons. Sequencing was done on a sample of distant non-tumor lung tissue. All receptors come from a man in his sixties with small cell lung cancer. Each CDR3 is given with its conserved first and last residue. The order of the fields is V gene, J gene, D gene, CDR3 length, clone size, CDR3 DNA, CDR3 protein. A D gene is named only where the DNA matches it firmly. A row's size may be missing; if present it is once, few, many or a size class.

v_call: TRBV29-1; j_call: TRBJ2-2; d_call: NA; cdr3_length: 13; clone_size: few; cdr3_nt: TGCAGCGTTAGGTCAGCGGACACCAGGGAGCTGTTTTTT; cdr3_aa: CSVRSADTRELFF
v_call: TRBV6-1; j_call: TRBJ2-2; d_call: NA; cdr3_length: 14; clone_size: NA; cdr3_nt: TGTACCAGCAGTGAAGGGCAGGACGCCCGGGAGCTGTTTTTT; cdr3_aa: CTSSEGQDARELFF
v_call: TRBV10-2; j_call: TRBJ1-1; d_call: NA; cdr3_length: 13; clone_size: NA; cdr3_nt: TGCGCCAGCAGCAGGTCAGAGAACACTGAAGTTCTCTTT; cdr3_aa: CASSRSENTEVLF
v_call: TRBV6-5; j_call: TRBJ1-2; d_call: TRBD1; cdr3_length: 12; clone_size: many; cdr3_nt: TGTGCCAGCAGTGGACAGGGACACGGCTACACCTTC; cdr3_aa: CASSGQGHGYTF
v_call: TRBV6-1; j_call: TRBJ1-1; d_call: NA; cdr3_length: 14; clone_size: many; cdr3_nt: TGTGCCAGCAGTGAATGGCCCGGAGAGACTGAAGCTTTCTTT; cdr3_aa: CASSEWPGETEAFF
v_call: TRBV6-5; j_call: TRBJ1-1; d_call: NA; cdr3_length: 14; clone_size: NA; cdr3_nt: TGTGCCAACAGCTTATTCGACCAGAGGGGTGAAGCTTTCTTT; cdr3_aa: CANSLFDQRGEAFF
v_call: TRBV11-2; j_call: TRBJ1-1; d_call: NA; cdr3_length: 11; clone_size: NA; cdr3_nt: TGTGCTAACAGTTTGAACACTGAAGCTTTCTTT; cdr3_aa: CANSLNTEAFF
v_call: TRBV6-1; j_call: TRBJ1-1; d_call: NA; cdr3_length: 17; clone_size: few; cdr3_nt: TGTGTCAGCAGTGAAGTATCCGATGACATGGGGAACACTGAAGCTTTCTTT; cdr3_aa: CVSSEVSDDMGNTEAFF
v_call: TRBV28; j_call: TRBJ1-3; d_call: NA; cdr3_length: 14; clone_size: once; cdr3_nt: TGTGCCAACAGTTTACGGGGAACTGGAAACACCATATATTTT; cdr3_aa: CANSLRGTGNTIYF
v_call: TRBV6-6; j_call: TRBJ2-3; d_call: NA; cdr3_length: 11; clone_size: NA; cdr3_nt: TGTGCCAGCAGCCCAGAGGACACGCAGTATTTT; cdr3_aa: CASSPEDTQYF
v_call: TRBV12-3/TRBV12-4; j_call: TRBJ2-2; d_call: TRBD2; cdr3_length: 13; clone_size: many; cdr3_nt: TGTGCCAGCAGGCGGGGGGGGGCCGGGGAGCTGTTTTTT; cdr3_aa: CASRRGGAGELFF
v_call: TRBV11-2; j_call: TRBJ2-3; d_call: NA; cdr3_length: 16; clone_size: NA; cdr3_nt: TGTGCCTGCAGTTCAACTCCAGGAGGGGGAACAGATACGCAGTATTTT; cdr3_aa: CACSSTPGGGTDTQYF
v_call: TRBV12-3/TRBV12-4; j_call: TRBJ2-1; d_call: NA; cdr3_length: 12; clone_size: NA; cdr3_nt: TGTGCCAGCACCTTTGGCGGGACTGAGCAGATCTTC; cdr3_aa: CASTFGGTEQIF
v_call: TRBV6-6; j_call: TRBJ2-2; d_call: TRBD2; cdr3_length: 17; clone_size: NA; cdr3_nt: TGTGCCTGCAGTCCAAGACTAGCGGGAGTGGACGCCGGGGAGCTGTTTTTT; cdr3_aa: CACSPRLAGVDAGELFF
v_call: TRBV12-3/TRBV12-4; j_call: TRBJ2-5; d_call: NA; cdr3_length: 13; clone_size: NA; cdr3_nt: TGTGCCAGAAGTTCTCCGTCCGGGGAGACCCAGTACTTC; cdr3_aa: CARSSPSGETQYF
v_call: TRBV5-1; j_call: TRBJ2-1; d_call: TRBD2; cdr3_length: 14; clone_size: many; cdr3_nt: TGCGCCAGCAGCTCTACCGGGACTAACGACGAGCAGTTCTTC; cdr3_aa: CASSSTGTNDEQFF
v_call: TRBV6-1; j_call: TRBJ1-4; d_call: NA; cdr3_length: 15; clone_size: NA; cdr3_nt: TGTGCCAGTAACGCTATGACGGGAGGTGGTGAAAAACTGTTTTTT; cdr3_aa: CASNAMTGGGEKLFF
v_call: TRBV29-1; j_call: TRBJ2-1; d_call: NA; cdr3_length: 15; clone_size: NA; cdr3_nt: TGCAGCGTTAACAAGCGGCAGAGCTCCTACAATGAGCAGTTCTTC; cdr3_aa: CSVNKRQSSYNEQFF
v_call: TRBV7-9; j_call: TRBJ1-3; d_call: NA; cdr3_length: 17; clone_size: NA; cdr3_nt: TGTGCCAGCAGTTCCCTTGTGGCAGCACTCACCCGAAACACCATATATTTT; cdr3_aa: CASSSLVAALTRNTIYF
v_call: TRBV6-5; j_call: TRBJ1-2; d_call: NA; cdr3_length: 11; clone_size: NA; cdr3_nt: TGTGCCCATGCGGGGGCGCGTGGCTACACCTTC; cdr3_aa: CAHAGARGYTF
v_call: TRBV5-6; j_call: TRBJ1-1; d_call: NA; cdr3_length: 14; clone_size: NA; cdr3_nt: TGTGCCAGCAGCCGAGAACAACTGAACACTGAAGCCTTCTTT; cdr3_aa: CASSREQLNTEAFF
v_call: TRBV11-2; j_call: TRBJ2-3; d_call: NA; cdr3_length: 17; clone_size: NA; cdr3_nt: TGTGGTAGCAGTTCCGGGACCCGATTTTCGAACACAGATACGCAGTATTTT; cdr3_aa: CGSSSGTRFSNTDTQYF
v_call: TRBV12-5; j_call: TRBJ2-1; d_call: TRBD2; cdr3_length: 20; clone_size: few; cdr3_nt: TGTGATAGTGGCTACCAACTGTTACTAGCGGGAGGCTCCCCCTACAATGAGCACTTCTTC; cdr3_aa: CDSGYQLLLAGGSPYNEHFF
v_call: TRBV29-1; j_call: TRBJ1-5; d_call: NA; cdr3_length: 13; clone_size: NA; cdr3_nt: NA; cdr3_aa: CSVAIGSWQLHHF
v_call: TRBV4-2; j_call: TRBJ2-2; d_call: NA; cdr3_length: 16; clone_size: NA; cdr3_nt: TGTGCTAGCAGCCAGGAGAGAGGAGTGGCTACCGGGGAGCTGTTTTTT; cdr3_aa: CASSQERGVATGELFF
v_call: TRBV7-3; j_call: TRBJ2-2; d_call: TRBD2; cdr3_length: 13; clone_size: once; cdr3_nt: TGTGCCAGCAGTAGCGGGGGCACCGGGGAGCTGATCTTT; cdr3_aa: CASSSGGTGELIF
v_call: TRBV5-1; j_call: TRBJ1-1; d_call: NA; cdr3_length: 14; clone_size: NA; cdr3_nt: TGCGCCAGCAGCCCAACAGTTCAGAACACTGAAGCTCTCTTT; cdr3_aa: CASSPTVQNTEALF
v_call: TRBV12-3/TRBV12-4; j_call: TRBJ2-7; d_call: NA; cdr3_length: 12; clone_size: many; cdr3_nt: TGTGCCAGCAGGAGGAACCAACACGAGCAGTACTTC; cdr3_aa: CASRRNQHEQYF
v_call: TRBV5-4; j_call: TRBJ2-3; d_call: TRBD2; cdr3_length: 15; clone_size: NA; cdr3_nt: TGTGCCAGCAGTCGAGGGACTAGCGGGAGGGATACGCGGTATTTT; cdr3_aa: CASSRGTSGRDTRYF
v_call: TRBV28; j_call: TRBJ2-3; d_call: NA; cdr3_length: 16; clone_size: NA; cdr3_nt: TGTGCCAGCAGTTTAGTGCACTCCGCGGGAACAGATACGCAGTATTTT; cdr3_aa: CASSLVHSAGTDTQYF
v_call: TRBV29-1; j_call: TRBJ2-2; d_call: TRBD1; cdr3_length: 14; clone_size: NA; cdr3_nt: TGCAGCATACGGACAGGGGGGGTCACCGGGGAGCTATTTTTT; cdr3_aa: CSIRTGGVTGELFF
v_call: TRBV6-5; j_call: TRBJ1-2; d_call: TRBD1; cdr3_length: 14; clone_size: NA; cdr3_nt: TGTGCCAGCAGAGCTAACGACAGGGATGCTGGCTACACCTTC; cdr3_aa: CASRANDRDAGYTF
v_call: TRBV12-3/TRBV12-4; j_call: TRBJ2-1; d_call: TRBD2; cdr3_length: 13; clone_size: once; cdr3_nt: TGTGCCAGCACCGTAGGACTAGCAGGGGAGCAGTTCTTT; cdr3_aa: CASTVGLAGEQFF
v_call: TRBV11-2; j_call: TRBJ2-1; d_call: NA; cdr3_length: 13; clone_size: once; cdr3_nt: TGTGCTAGCAGCTTCCAGTCGCTCGTGGAGCACTTCTTC; cdr3_aa: CASSFQSLVEHFF
v_call: TRBV20-1; j_call: TRBJ2-1; d_call: NA; cdr3_length: 16; clone_size: NA; cdr3_nt: TGCAGTGCTAGAGGAGCTAGCAGGAGGAGACACAATGAGCAGTTCTTC; cdr3_aa: CSARGASRRRHNEQFF
v_call: TRBV20-1; j_call: TRBJ2-3; d_call: NA; cdr3_length: 14; clone_size: NA; cdr3_nt: TGCAGTGCGACCCCTAGCGCCGGCACAGATACGCAGTATTTT; cdr3_aa: CSATPSAGTDTQYF
v_call: TRBV13; j_call: TRBJ2-7; d_call: NA; cdr3_length: 16; clone_size: once; cdr3_nt: TGTGCCAGCAGCTTTGGAGGGCTAGCCGGAGCCTGCGAGCAGTACTTC; cdr3_aa: CASSFGGLAGACEQYF
v_call: TRBV12-3/TRBV12-4; j_call: TRBJ1-5; d_call: TRBD1; cdr3_length: 16; clone_size: NA; cdr3_nt: TGTGCCAGCAGTTTAGAGTCTGGGACAGGGAATCAGCCCCAGCATTTT; cdr3_aa: CASSLESGTGNQPQHF
v_call: TRBV21-1; j_call: TRBJ1-6; d_call: NA; cdr3_length: 17; clone_size: NA; cdr3_nt: TGTGTCAGCCTTGGACAGGATATGAGCTCCTATAATTCACCCCTCCACTTT; cdr3_aa: CVSLGQDMSSYNSPLHF
v_call: TRBV6-5; j_call: TRBJ2-7; d_call: NA; cdr3_length: 14; clone_size: NA; cdr3_nt: TGTGCCAGGAGTTACGGGTACGGGGCCTACGTGCAGTACTTC; cdr3_aa: CARSYGYGAYVQYF
v_call: TRBV5-4; j_call: TRBJ2-1; d_call: NA; cdr3_length: 17; clone_size: NA; cdr3_nt: TGTGCCAGGGGCTTGGATGGTGCGAGTCTCACCTACAATGAGCAGTTCTTC; cdr3_aa: CARGLDGASLTYNEQFF
v_call: TRBV13; j_call: TRBJ1-5; d_call: NA; cdr3_length: 15; clone_size: NA; cdr3_nt: TGTGCCAGCAGCTTAGGTCTGGATAGCAATCAGTCCCAGCATTTT; cdr3_aa: CASSLGLDSNQSQHF
v_call: TRBV4-2; j_call: TRBJ2-5; d_call: TRBD2; cdr3_length: 16; clone_size: NA; cdr3_nt: TGTTCAAGCAGCCAAGGAGGGGCGGGGGGCCAAGAGACCCAGTACTTC; cdr3_aa: CSSSQGGAGGQETQYF